This T cell receptor (beta chain) was retrieved from a study of T cell clonality in common variable immunodeficiency (dated by TCRdb to between 2014 and 2017). Both CVID patients and healthy controls were predominantly of Caucasian heritage. Heparinized peripheral whole blood samples of about 5 to 8.5 ml were obtained from each donor. Genomic DNA from adults with common variable immune deficiency (CVID) and from healthy adult controls was the source for sequencing TCRbeta CDR3 repertoires. The control group comprised 22 healthy adult volunteers, roughly twelve female and 10 male, aged roughly 23 to 70 years with a mean age of roughly 35. To isolate peripheral blood mononuclear cells, diluted blood was subjected to density centrifugation over Hypaque 1077 or Ficoll-Paque. Genomic DNA was extracted from unsorted mononuclear cells by Qiagen column purification or by a centrifugation-based method. This clone has ten or more counts. No cognate antigen has been identified for it.

CVID samples and control samples contributed equivalent amounts of genomic DNA as sequencing input. For every sample, a 60 bp segment covering the rearranged TCRbeta CDR3 region was amplified and then sequenced. The immunoSEQ assay, a bias-corrected multiplex PCR with high-throughput sequencing, was employed for TCRbeta amplification. On the authors' methods: Every unique nucleotide sequence counted as a clone and was annotated with V, D and J genes, copy number and frequency. Sequences were labeled productive if in frame, and non-productive if out of frame or containing stop codons. As previously described, Shannon's entropy was used to calculate clonality. The predicted amino acid sequences of productive clones were used to derive mean CDR3 Kyte-Doolittle hydropathy. Scaled V gene usage was hierarchically clustered using Manhattan distance and complete linkage with the R hclust function. Sharing of clones by CDR3 amino acid sequence was evaluated by resampling 12 repertoires per group over 100 rounds. The repertoires were searched for 65 to 80 published EBV-specific and roughly 240 published CMV-specific TCRbeta sequences. A couple of CVID samples that yielded fewer than 10,000 sequences were excluded from the analysis, so 35 to 50 CVID repertoires were retained. The table was pulled from immuneACCESS by TCRdb, which kept in-frame rearrangements only. Such tables lose some clones; where checked, under half of the loss comes from unresolved V genes, and the rest has no known cause. That table supplies the V and J calls and clone size; D and trimming were determined from the DNA. The sample features around 50,000 clones, and none is a singleton. 5% to 7% of the sample belongs to the ten largest clones.

The research as a whole found: According to the authors, figuring out what caused the increased clonality in CVID would require sequencing the repertoires of T cell subpopulations. Although equal DNA input was used, an average of roughly 89,000 unique sequences per sample was obtained for controls, compared with around 32,000 for CVID samples. Patient heterogeneity within the CVID cohort put limits on correlating repertoire features with clinical complications. Compared with healthy controls, CVID subjects showed increased TCRbeta clonality (t-test p = 0.018), a feature most characteristic of about a third of subjects. Reportedly, TCRbeta sequences from CVID had fewer deletions and N-nucleotide insertions, and highly modified clones with 13 or more V deletions were absent from CVID. CVID subjects shared fewer TCRbeta clones with each other than healthy controls did (p < 0.0001).

This receptor was identified in a person between 18 and 75 years old in good health. Sample: peripheral blood mononuclear cells.

The CDR3 in this case is CASSLAGGPGETQYF. Partial CDR3 DNA: TGCGCCAGCAGCTTAGCGGGAGGGCCCGGAGAGACC. The chain links TRBV5-1 with TRBJ2-5; 10 junctional bases match TRBD2. The read ends 3 residues before the CDR3 terminus; that terminus is restored from the germline J gene. The germline V gene provides CDR1 SGHRS and CDR2 YFSETQ. The CDR3 runs 15 amino acids, cysteine and phenylalanine included. The CDR3 was read in part: 36 bases, with the frame set at base 1. Ends trimmed: V by 2 bases, J by 4 bases; bases unmatched to a gene: 5.